Given below is one T cell receptor beta chain in context. The V gene end was trimmed by 4 bases and the J gene end by 1 base; junction bases not matched to a gene: 1. In germline, CDR1 is SGHAT, CDR2 FQDESV (reference sequence). This CDR3 is 15 amino acids long. The record originates from a study of control samples from healthy donors and cancer patients. The repertoire was sequenced with immunoSEQ multiplex PCR; TCRdb's copy has only in-frame clones and lacks some. The sample contains approximately 89,000 clones, more than 75% of which appear only once. The source of this sequence is a woman between 40 and 50 years old in good health. The V and J genes are TRBV11-1 and TRBJ2-2; 9 bases match TRBD2. Material for sequencing was blood. DNA of the CDR3: TGTGCCAGCAGCTCTAGCGGGAAGAACACCGGGGAGCTGTTTTTT. It specifies CASSSSGKNTGELFF.